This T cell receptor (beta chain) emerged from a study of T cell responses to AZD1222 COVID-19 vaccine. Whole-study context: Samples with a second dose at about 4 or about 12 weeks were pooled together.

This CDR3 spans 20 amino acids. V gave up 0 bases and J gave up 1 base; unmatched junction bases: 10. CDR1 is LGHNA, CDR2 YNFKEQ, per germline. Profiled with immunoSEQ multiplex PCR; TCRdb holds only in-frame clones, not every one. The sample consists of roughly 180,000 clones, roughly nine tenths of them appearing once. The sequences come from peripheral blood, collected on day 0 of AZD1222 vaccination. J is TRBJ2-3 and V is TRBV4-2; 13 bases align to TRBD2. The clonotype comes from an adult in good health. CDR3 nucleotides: TGTGCCAGCAGCCAAGATACGACTAGCGGGGGGTCCTGGGGCACAGATACGCAGTATTTT. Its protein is CASSQDTTSGGSWGTDTQYF.